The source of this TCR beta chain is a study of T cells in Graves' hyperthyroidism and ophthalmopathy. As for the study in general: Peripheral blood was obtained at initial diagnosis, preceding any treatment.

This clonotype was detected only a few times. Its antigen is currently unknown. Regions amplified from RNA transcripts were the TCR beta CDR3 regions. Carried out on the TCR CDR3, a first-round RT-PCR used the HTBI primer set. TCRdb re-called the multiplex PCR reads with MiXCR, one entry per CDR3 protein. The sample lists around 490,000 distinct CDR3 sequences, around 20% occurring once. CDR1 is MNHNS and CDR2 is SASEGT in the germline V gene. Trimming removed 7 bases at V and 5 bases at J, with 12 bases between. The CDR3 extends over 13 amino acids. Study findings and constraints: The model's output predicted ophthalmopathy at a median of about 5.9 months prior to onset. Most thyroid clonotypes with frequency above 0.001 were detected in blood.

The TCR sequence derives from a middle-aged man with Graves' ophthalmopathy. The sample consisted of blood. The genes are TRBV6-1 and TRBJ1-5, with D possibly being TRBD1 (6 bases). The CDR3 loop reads CASKDRIYQPQHF. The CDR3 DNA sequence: TGTGCCAGCAAAGACAGGATCTATCAGCCCCAGCATTTT.